These 10 T cell receptor beta chains share one sample of origin, sequenced in a study of identical twins. MiXCR, run by TCRdb on the 5' RACE reads, gives a single entry per CDR3 protein. The table records around 550,000 distinct CDR3 sequences, about 16% of them present only once. The same specimen was also included in a second study, on yellow fever vaccine responses in identical twins.

The sample taken for sequencing was CD4+ T cells sorted from blood. These receptors originate from a young woman in good health.

This clonotype showed up just a few times. The rearrangement uses TRBV19 and TRBJ1-1, with a possible D match to TRBD1 (6 bases). The CDR3 sequence is 13 residues long. V shed 5 bases and J shed 8 bases, with 15 bases lying between them. The germline CDR1 and CDR2 sequences are LNHDA and SQIVND (reference sequence). The CDR3 is CASSGRGRWEAFF. CDR3 nucleotides: TGTGCCAGTAGTGGCAGGGGCCGCTGGGAAGCTTTCTTT.

A few counts support this clonotype. V and J are TRBV24-1 and TRBJ2-2; tentatively, D is TRBD2 (7 bases). This CDR3 has 15 amino acids. Per the germline V gene, CDR1 is KGHDR and CDR2 is SFDVKD. V lost 6 bases to trimming and J lost 2 bases, with 12 bases between them. CDR3 nucleotides: TGTGCCACCAGTCTGAGGGGGGGTAACACCGGGGAGCTGTTTTTT. This gives the protein CATSLRGGNTGELFF.

This clonotype showed up just a few times. The chain has TRBV6-5 and TRBJ2-1, with 14 bases identical to TRBD2. The V gene's germline CDR1 is MNHEY and CDR2 SVGAGI. With V trimmed by 4 bases and J by 8 bases, 7 bases remained unmatched. The CDR3 has 16 amino acids. This CDR3 is CASSSVGTSGSYEQFF. In nucleotides, the CDR3 is TGTGCCAGCAGTTCCGTGGGGACTAGCGGGAGCTATGAGCAGTTCTTC.

This clonotype showed up just a few times. CDR3 amino acids: CASSLGERPSSYNEQFF. CDR3 sequence (DNA): TGTGCCAGCAGCTTAGGGGAGCGGCCGAGCTCCTACAATGAGCAGTTCTTC. V usage is TRBV7-6 and J usage is TRBJ2-1; the D gene is possibly TRBD2 (5 bases). The V end was cut by 1 base, the J end by 0 bases, with 13 bases between. CDR1 and CDR2 from the germline V gene are SGHVS and FNYEAQ. The CDR3 contains 17 residues.

This clonotype was seen a few times. The chain combines TRBV7-2 with TRBJ2-7; TRBD2 agrees at 11 bases. This CDR3 has 15 residues. Germline trimming cut 1 base from V and 2 bases from J; bases unmatched to any gene: 1. CDR1 and CDR2 from the germline V gene are SGHTA and FQGNSA. CDR3 amino acids: CASSLVGLAAYEQYF. The DNA for the CDR3 is TGTGCCAGCAGCTTAGTGGGACTAGCGGCCTACGAGCAGTACTTC.

This clonotype was counted between two and nine times. This chain uses TRBV7-9 with TRBJ2-7; TRBD1 matches 7 bases. CDR3 length equals 14 residues. Trimming removed 5 bases from V and 4 bases from J; junction bases left unmatched: 8. Germline V CDR1 and CDR2: SEHNR, FQNEAQ (reference sequence). The CDR3 here is CASSHGQETYEQYF. CDR3 DNA sequence: TGTGCCAGCAGCCATGGACAGGAGACTTACGAGCAGTACTTC. The entire variable domain, with the rest obtained from reference TRBV7-9 and TRBJ2-7, is as follows: DTGVSQNPRHKITKRGQNVTFRCDPISEHNRLYWYRQTLGQGPEFLTYFQNEAQLEKSRLLSDRFSAERPKGSFSTLEIQRTEQGDSAMYLCASSHGQETYEQYFGPGTRLTVT.

This clonotype was detected a few times. The chain recombines TRBV27 with TRBJ2-1, with 9 bases fitting TRBD2. This CDR3 has 15 amino acids. The germline CDR1 and CDR2 sequences are MNHEY and SMNVEV (reference sequence). The V and J ends lost 8 bases and 2 bases, in that order; junction bases with no gene match: 7. This CDR3 reads CASGLAGNPYNEQFF. CDR3 DNA sequence: TGTGCCAGCGGTCTAGCGGGAAATCCCTACAATGAGCAGTTCTTC.

The V and J genes are TRBV9 and TRBJ2-3; weak D call: TRBD2 (5 bases). From germline, CDR1 is SGDLS and CDR2 YYNGEE. This CDR3 region has 15 residues. V was trimmed by 0 bases and J by 2 bases, leaving 10 bases between them. As DNA, the CDR3 is TGTGCCAGCAGCGTAGGTTCAGGACTCACAGATACGCAGTATTTT. This codes for CASSVGSGLTDTQYF.

The chain recombines TRBV9 with TRBJ2-1; D may be TRBD2 (6 bases). Trimming pared 0 bases from V and 1 base from J, leaving 11 bases between. The CDR3 loop spans 16 amino acids. Germline CDR1 SGDLS, CDR2 YYNGEE. The DNA for the CDR3 is TGTGCCAGCAGCGTAGTTCCCGGGGGATCCTACAATGAGCAGTTCTTC. This gives the protein CASSVVPGGSYNEQFF.

This chain uses TRBV28 with TRBJ2-7, with 7 nucleotides matching TRBD2. The V and J ends lost 9 bases and 1 base, in that order; junction bases with no gene match: 3. The CDR3 runs to 12 residues. Germline assignment: CDR1 MDHEN and CDR2 SYDVKM. In nucleotides, the CDR3 is TGTGCCAGTCAGCGGGATTCCTACGAGCAGTACTTC. Encoded protein: CASQRDSYEQYF.